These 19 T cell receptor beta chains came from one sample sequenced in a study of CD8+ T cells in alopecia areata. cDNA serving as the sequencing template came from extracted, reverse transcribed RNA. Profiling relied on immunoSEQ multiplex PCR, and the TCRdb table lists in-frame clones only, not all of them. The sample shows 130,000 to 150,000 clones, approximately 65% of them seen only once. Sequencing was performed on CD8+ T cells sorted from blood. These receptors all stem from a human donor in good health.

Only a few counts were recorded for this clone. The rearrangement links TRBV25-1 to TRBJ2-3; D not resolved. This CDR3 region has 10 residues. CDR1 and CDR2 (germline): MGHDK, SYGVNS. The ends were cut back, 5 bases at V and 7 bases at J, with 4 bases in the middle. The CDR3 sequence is CASSMNTQYF. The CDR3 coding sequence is TGTGCCAGCAGTATGAATACGCAGTATTTT.

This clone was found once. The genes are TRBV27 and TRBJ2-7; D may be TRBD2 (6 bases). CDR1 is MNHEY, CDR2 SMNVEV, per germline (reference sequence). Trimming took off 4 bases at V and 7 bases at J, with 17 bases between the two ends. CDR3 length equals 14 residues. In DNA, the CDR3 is TGTGCCAGCAGTTCTGGGGGTCGAGGGAGGGAGCAGTACTTC. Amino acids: CASSSGGRGREQYF.

The DNA for the CDR3 is TGTGCCAGCAGCGCGGAGAGGGCCAATCAGCCCCAGCATTTT. Translating gives CASSAERANQPQHF. V and J are TRBV5-6 and TRBJ1-5; D is uncertain. The length of the CDR3 is 14 residues. Trimming left V 4 bases short and J 3 bases short, with 11 bases between. Germline CDR1 is SGHDT and CDR2 is YYEEEE.

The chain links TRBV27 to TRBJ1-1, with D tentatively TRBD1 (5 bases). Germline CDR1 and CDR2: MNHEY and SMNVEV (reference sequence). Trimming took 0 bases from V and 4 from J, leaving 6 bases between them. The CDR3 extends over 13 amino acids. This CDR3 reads CASSLSGVTEAFF. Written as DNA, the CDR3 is TGTGCCAGCAGTTTATCAGGGGTCACTGAAGCTTTCTTT.

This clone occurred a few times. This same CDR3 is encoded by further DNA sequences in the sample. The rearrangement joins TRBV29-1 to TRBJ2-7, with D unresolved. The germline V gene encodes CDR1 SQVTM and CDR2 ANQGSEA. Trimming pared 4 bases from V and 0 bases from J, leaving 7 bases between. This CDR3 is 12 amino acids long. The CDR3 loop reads CSVGTGSYEQYF. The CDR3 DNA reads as TGCAGCGTTGGAACCGGCTCCTACGAGCAGTACTTC.

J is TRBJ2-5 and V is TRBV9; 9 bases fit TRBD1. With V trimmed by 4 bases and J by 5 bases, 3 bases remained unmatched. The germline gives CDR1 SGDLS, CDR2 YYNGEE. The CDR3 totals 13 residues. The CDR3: CASSLQGAETQYF. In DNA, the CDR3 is TGTGCCAGCAGCTTACAGGGGGCGGAGACCCAGTACTTC. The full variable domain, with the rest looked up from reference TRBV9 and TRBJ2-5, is DSGVTQTPKHLITATGQRVTLRCSPRSGDLSVYWYQQSLDQGLQFLIQYYNGEERAKGNILERFSAQQFPDLHSELNLSSLELGDSALYFCASSLQGAETQYFGPGTRLLVL.

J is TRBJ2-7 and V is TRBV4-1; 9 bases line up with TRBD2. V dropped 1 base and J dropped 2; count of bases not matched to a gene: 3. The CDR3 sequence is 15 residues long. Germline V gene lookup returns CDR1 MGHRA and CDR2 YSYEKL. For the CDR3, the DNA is TGCGCCAGCAGCCAAGCGACTAGCGGAACCTACGAGCAGTACTTC. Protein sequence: CASSQATSGTYEQYF.

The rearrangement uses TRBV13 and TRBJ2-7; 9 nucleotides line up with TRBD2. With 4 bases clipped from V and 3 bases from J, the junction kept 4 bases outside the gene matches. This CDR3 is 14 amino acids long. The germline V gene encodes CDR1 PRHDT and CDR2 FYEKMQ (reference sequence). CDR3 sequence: CASSSTSGHYEQYF. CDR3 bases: TGTGCCAGCAGCTCCACTAGCGGGCACTACGAGCAGTACTTC.

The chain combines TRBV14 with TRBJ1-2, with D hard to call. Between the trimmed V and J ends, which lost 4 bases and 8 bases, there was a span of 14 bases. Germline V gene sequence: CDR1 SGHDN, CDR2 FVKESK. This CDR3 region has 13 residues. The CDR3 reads CASSPGPALGYTF. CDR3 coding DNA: TGTGCCAGCAGCCCCGGACCGGCACTAGGCTACACCTTC. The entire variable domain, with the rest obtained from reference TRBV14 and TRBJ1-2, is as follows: EAGVTQFPSHSVIEKGQTVTLRCDPISGHDNLYWYRRVMGKEIKFLLHFVKESKQDESGMPNNRFLAERTGGTYSTLKVQPAELEDSGVYFCASSPGPALGYTFGSGTRLTVV.

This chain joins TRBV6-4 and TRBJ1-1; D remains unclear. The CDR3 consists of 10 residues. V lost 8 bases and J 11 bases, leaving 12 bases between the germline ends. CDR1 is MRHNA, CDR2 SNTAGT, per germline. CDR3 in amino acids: CASFQFGAFF. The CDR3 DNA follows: TGTGCCAGCTTCCAATTTGGCGCTTTCTTT.

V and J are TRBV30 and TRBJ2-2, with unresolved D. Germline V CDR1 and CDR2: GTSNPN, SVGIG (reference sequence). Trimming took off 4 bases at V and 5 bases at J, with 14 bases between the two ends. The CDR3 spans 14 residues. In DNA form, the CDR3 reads TGTGCCTGGATCAACGGTCTGTTGACCGGGGAGCTGTTTTTT. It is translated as CAWINGLLTGELFF.

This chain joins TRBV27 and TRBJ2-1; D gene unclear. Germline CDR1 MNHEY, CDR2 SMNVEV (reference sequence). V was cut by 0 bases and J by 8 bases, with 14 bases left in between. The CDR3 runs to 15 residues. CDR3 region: CASSLSIVLWDEQFF. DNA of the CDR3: TGTGCCAGCAGTTTATCCATAGTACTCTGGGATGAGCAGTTCTTC.

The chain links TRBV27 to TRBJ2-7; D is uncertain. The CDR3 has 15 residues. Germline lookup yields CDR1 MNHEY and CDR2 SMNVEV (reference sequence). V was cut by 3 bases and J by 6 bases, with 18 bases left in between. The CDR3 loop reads CASSLTRVLGREQYF. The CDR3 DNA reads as TGTGCCAGCAGTTTGACCCGCGTCTTGGGTCGCGAGCAGTACTTC.

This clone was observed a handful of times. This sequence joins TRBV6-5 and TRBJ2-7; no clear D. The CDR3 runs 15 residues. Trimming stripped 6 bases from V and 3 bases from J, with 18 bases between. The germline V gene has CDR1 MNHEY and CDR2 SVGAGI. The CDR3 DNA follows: TGTGCCAGCAGAAGCCTCCGGGTCGTGGACTACGAGCAGTACTTC. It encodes CASRSLRVVDYEQYF.

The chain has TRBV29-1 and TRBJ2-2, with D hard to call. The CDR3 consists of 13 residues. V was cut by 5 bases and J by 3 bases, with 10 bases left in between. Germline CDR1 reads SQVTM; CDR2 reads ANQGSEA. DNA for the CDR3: TGCAGCGTTTCAGTCGAGGACACCGGGGAGCTGTTTTTT. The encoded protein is CSVSVEDTGELFF.

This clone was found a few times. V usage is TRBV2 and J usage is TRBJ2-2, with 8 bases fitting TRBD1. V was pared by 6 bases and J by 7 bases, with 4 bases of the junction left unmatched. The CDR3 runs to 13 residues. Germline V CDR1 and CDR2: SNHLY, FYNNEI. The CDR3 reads CASRPGGGGELFF. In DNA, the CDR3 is TGTGCCAGCAGGCCAGGGGGCGGCGGGGAGCTGTTTTTT.

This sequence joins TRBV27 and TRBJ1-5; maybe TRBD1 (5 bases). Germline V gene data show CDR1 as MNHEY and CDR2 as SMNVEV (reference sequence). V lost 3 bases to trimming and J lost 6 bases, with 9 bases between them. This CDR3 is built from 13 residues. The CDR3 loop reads CASSFGGSQPQHF. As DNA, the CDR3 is TGTGCCAGCAGTTTTGGGGGAAGTCAGCCCCAGCATTTT.

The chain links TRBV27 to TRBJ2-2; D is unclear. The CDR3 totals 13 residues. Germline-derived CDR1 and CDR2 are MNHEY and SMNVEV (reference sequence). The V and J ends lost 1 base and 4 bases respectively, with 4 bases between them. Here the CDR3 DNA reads TGTGCCAGCAGTTTATATGGCACCGGGGAGCTGTTTTTT. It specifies CASSLYGTGELFF.

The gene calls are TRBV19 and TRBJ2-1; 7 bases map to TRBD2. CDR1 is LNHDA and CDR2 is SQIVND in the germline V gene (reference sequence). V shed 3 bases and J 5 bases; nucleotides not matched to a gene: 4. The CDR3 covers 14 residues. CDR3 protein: CASSIGGGNNEQFF. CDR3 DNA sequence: TGTGCCAGTAGTATTGGGGGAGGGAACAATGAGCAGTTCTTC. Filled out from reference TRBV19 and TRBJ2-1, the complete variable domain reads DGGITQSPKYLFRKEGQNVTLSCEQNLNHDAMYWYRQDPGQGLRLIYYSQIVNDFQKGDIAEGYSVSREKKESFPLTVTSAQKNPTAFYLCASSIGGGNNEQFFGPGTRLTVL.